Below are 2 T cell receptor beta chains sequenced from a single sample in a study of beta chain features in type 1 diabetes. Expressed TCRB transcripts were sequenced because the entire RNA isolate underwent reverse transcription. Profiled with immunoSEQ multiplex PCR; TCRdb holds only in-frame clones, not every one. This table has some 350,000 clones, approximately 15% appearing once. No antigen has been identified for these receptors. Study outcomes and limitations: TCRB CDR3 length was moderately but significantly reduced in all four CD4+ subsets of Type 1 diabetes patients.

Sequenced sample: naive CD4+ T cells from blood. These receptors were obtained from a woman under 30 with type 1 diabetes.

A few counts support this clone. In DNA form, the CDR3 reads TGTGCCAGCTCTTCAGACAGGGTTAACAATGAGCAGTTCTTC. Translating it yields CASSSDRVNNEQFF. The rearrangement uses TRBV6-6 and TRBJ2-1; 7 bases map to TRBD1. The germline V gene encodes CDR1 MNHNY and CDR2 SVGAGI (reference sequence). Trimming cost V 8 bases and J 5 bases; bases outside gene matches: 9. The CDR3 length is 14 residues.

The chain combines TRBV28 with TRBJ1-2; TRBD1 might be the D (5 bases). V was pared by 1 base and J by 4 bases, with 19 bases between. This CDR3 is built from 17 residues. The germline gives CDR1 MDHEN, CDR2 SYDVKM. The CDR3 DNA follows: TGTGCCAGCAGTTTATTCGGCCAGGGTGCCAGAATCTATGGCTACACCTTC. Translated, it gives CASSLFGQGARIYGYTF.